This T cell receptor beta chain was recovered during a study of monozygotic twins with inflammatory bowel disease. Findings and limits, study-wide: Compared with healthy twins, IBD patients shared fewer clonotypes with others, especially with disease activity. Discordant twins had repertoire similarity that did not differ from that of concordant twins, possibly from limited power.

Sampling involved one blood draw (2.5 ml) for every donor. Remarks on this clonotype: Antigen unknown.

This CDR3 comprises 16 residues. It was roughly 3,500 ng of total RNA that each TCR library used. TCRdb re-called the 5' RACE reads; one entry per CDR3 protein, DNA not given. The sample table includes some 400,000 distinct CDR3 sequences. The chain has TRBV12-3 or TRBV12-4 and TRBJ1-4; TCRdb proposes TRBD1, but this gene call is untestable without DNA. The sequencing sample was made of blood. This sequence originates from a human donor with ulcerative colitis or Crohn's disease, or a healthy co-twin of an affected twin (not recorded which). CDR3 sequence: CASIRDRDTTNEKLFF.